This T cell receptor (beta chain) originates from a study of Ad26.COV2.S vaccination and SARS-CoV-2 variants. Assay used: immunoSEQ multiplex PCR; TCRdb lists only in-frame clones, some missing. The sample has a few hundred thousand clones; 83% are singletons. Looked up from germline, CDR1 is GTSNPN and CDR2 is SVGIG (reference sequence). V shed 4 bases and J shed 0 bases, with 12 bases lying between them. The CDR3 sequence is 14 residues long. Regarding treatment: around 19 received Ad26.COV2.S at low or high dose, single or two shots; about 5 received placebo; per-sample allocation not given. It was on day 63 after the first vaccine or placebo injection that samples were taken.

The origin of this receptor is a person aged 18 to 65 who received the Ad26.COV2.S COVID-19 vaccine or a placebo. The chain combines TRBV30 with TRBJ1-1; no clear D gene. The material was peripheral blood, obtained in a trial of Ad26.COV2.S vaccine versus placebo. The CDR3 coding sequence is TGTGCCTGGACTCGAAGTAGAGTGAACACTGAAGCTTTCTTT. As protein: CAWTRSRVNTEAFF.